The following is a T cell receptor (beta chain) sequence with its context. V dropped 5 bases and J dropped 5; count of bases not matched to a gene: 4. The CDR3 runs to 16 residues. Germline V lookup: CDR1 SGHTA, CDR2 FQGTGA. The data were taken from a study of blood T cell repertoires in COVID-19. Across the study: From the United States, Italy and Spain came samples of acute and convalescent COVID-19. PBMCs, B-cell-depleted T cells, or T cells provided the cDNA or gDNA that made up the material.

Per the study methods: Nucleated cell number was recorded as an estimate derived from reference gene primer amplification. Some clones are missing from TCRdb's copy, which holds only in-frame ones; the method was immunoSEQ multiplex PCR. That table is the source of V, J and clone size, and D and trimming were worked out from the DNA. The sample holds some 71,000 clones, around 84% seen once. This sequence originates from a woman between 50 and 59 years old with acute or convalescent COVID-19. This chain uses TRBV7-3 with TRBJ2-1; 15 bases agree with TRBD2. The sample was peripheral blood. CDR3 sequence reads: CASSLGLAGGHNEQFF. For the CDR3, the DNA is TGTGCCAGCAGCCTGGGACTAGCGGGAGGACACAATGAGCAGTTCTTC.